These T cell receptor beta chains were read from a single sample in a study of neoadjuvant anti-PD-1 for oral cavity cancer. The protocol was immunoSEQ multiplex PCR, while the TCRdb copy is restricted to in-frame clones and leaves out a portion. This table holds about 24,000 clones, roughly a quarter found once. Sequenced here: tumor tissue, sampled after nivolumab (anti-PD-1) treatment. Receptors originate from a person aged 40-85 years with oral cavity squamous cell carcinoma. CDR3s include the opening cysteine and the closing phenylalanine or tryptophan. D genes are given only for firm matches. Expanded clones get a size class; other rows say once, few or many, or leave the size out.

CDR3 DNA	CDR3 protein	D gene	clone size	J gene	V gene
TGTGCCAGCAGCGCCCGGGCGCACACAGATACGCAGTATTTT	CASSARAHTDTQYF	-	-	TRBJ2-3	TRBV9
TGTGCCAGCAGCCAAGTAGGGCGGTACACTGAAGCTTTCTTT	CASSQVGRYTEAFF	-	few	TRBJ1-1	TRBV14
TGCGCCAGCAGGGAAGGCAATGAGCAGTTCTTC	CASREGNEQFF	-	-	TRBJ2-1	TRBV5-1
TGTGCCAGCAGCGGGGGGACAGGGAAAAACTATGGCTACACCTTC	CASSGGTGKNYGYTF	TRBD1	few	TRBJ1-2	TRBV9
TGTGCCAGCAGTCGACCCCAACGGGAGCAGTACTTC	CASSRPQREQYF	-	few	TRBJ2-7	TRBV6-5
TGTGCCAGCAGCGCCGGGGGTGACTATGGCTACACCTTC	CASSAGGDYGYTF	-	few	TRBJ1-2	TRBV7-8
TGTGCCACCCAGCGTCGGGAAAATAGTGGCGAGCAGTACTTC	CATQRRENSGEQYF	-	-	TRBJ2-7	TRBV11-1
TGCGCCAGCAGCCGGGTGGGACAATACGAGCAGTACTTC	CASSRVGQYEQYF	-	few	TRBJ2-7	TRBV5-1
TGTGCCAGCAGTTTCTCGGACAGGGTAGAGACCCAGTACTTC	CASSFSDRVETQYF	TRBD1	-	TRBJ2-5	TRBV27
TGTGCCAGTAGTCTAGGGGCGGCTCAGCCCCAGCATTTT	CASSLGAAQPQHF	-	-	TRBJ1-5	TRBV19
TGTGCCAGCAGTCCCGGACAGCTGGGAAACACCATATATTTT	CASSPGQLGNTIYF	-	-	TRBJ1-3	TRBV28
TGCGCCAGCAGCCCGGACAGAGACTACGAGCAGTACTTC	CASSPDRDYEQYF	-	-	TRBJ2-7	TRBV5-1
TGTGCCAGCAGCCCATCTAACACCGGGGAGCTGTTTTTT	CASSPSNTGELFF	-	-	TRBJ2-2	TRBV7-9
TGTGCCAGCAGCCAAGAGTGGGGGACTGAAGCTTTCTTT	CASSQEWGTEAFF	-	few	TRBJ1-1	TRBV4-2
TGCAGTGGTGGGACGAACTATGGCTACACCTTC	CSGGTNYGYTF	-	-	TRBJ1-2	TRBV20-1
TGTGCCAGCGGAGGACAGGGGGCGAGAAATGAGCAGTTCTTC	CASGGQGARNEQFF	TRBD1	-	TRBJ2-1	TRBV2
TGTGCCAGCAGCGTGACAGGGACGAATTCACCCCTCCACTTT	CASSVTGTNSPLHF	TRBD1	many	TRBJ1-6	TRBV9
TGTGCCAGTAGCCCCGGACAGGGCCAAGCTGAAGCTTTCTTT	CASSPGQGQAEAFF	TRBD1	-	TRBJ1-1	TRBV19
TGTGCCAGCAGTCCTCAGGGGAATTCACCCCTCCACTTT	CASSPQGNSPLHF	-	-	TRBJ1-6	TRBV27
TGTGCCAGCTCACAGGAAGAGACCCAGTACTTC	CASSQEETQYF	-	few	TRBJ2-5	TRBV18
TGTGCCATCACCTCAGACAGGGGGCGACGGGGCTACACCTTC	CAITSDRGRRGYTF	TRBD1	-	TRBJ1-2	TRBV10-3
TGTGCCAGCAGCTTAGGTGGTCCCGGGGGAAACATTCAGTACTTC	CASSLGGPGGNIQYF	-	-	TRBJ2-4	TRBV7-2
TGTGCCAGCAGCTTGCGGGAGCAAGAGACCCAGTACTTC	CASSLREQETQYF	TRBD2	-	TRBJ2-5	TRBV7-8
TGCGCCAGCAGCTTGGTACCCTACGAGCAGTACTTC	CASSLVPYEQYF	-	-	TRBJ2-7	TRBV5-1
TGTGCCAGCAGCCCGCCATATCAAGAGACCCAGTACTTC	CASSPPYQETQYF	-	-	TRBJ2-5	TRBV9
TGCAGCGTTGTCGGGGGGACGTGGACAGATACGCAGTATTTT	CSVVGGTWTDTQYF	TRBD2	-	TRBJ2-3	TRBV29-1
TGTGCCAGCAGTTTGGCGGGGGCGAGCTCCTACGAGCAGTACTTC	CASSLAGASSYEQYF	-	-	TRBJ2-7	TRBV28
TGTGCCAGCAGTTACTCGGCAGGGTGGGTGACCCAGTACTTC	CASSYSAGWVTQYF	-	few	TRBJ2-5	TRBV6-5
TGTGCCAGCAGATGGAGCGGAGAGACCCAGTACTTC	CASRWSGETQYF	-	-	TRBJ2-5	TRBV2
TGTGCCACCAGCAGAGACAGGGGAGGGGAGGAGACCCAGTACTTC	CATSRDRGGEETQYF	-	-	TRBJ2-5	TRBV15
TGTGCCAGCAGCTTAATTTGGGCCCGCACAGATACGCAGTATTTT	CASSLIWARTDTQYF	-	few	TRBJ2-3	TRBV7-3
TGCGCCAGCAGCCCTGCCGTGGGGACCGGGGAGCTGTTTTTT	CASSPAVGTGELFF	-	few	TRBJ2-2	TRBV5-1
TGTGCCAGCACTGGCGGGAGTGCCTACGAGCAGTACTTC	CASTGGSAYEQYF	TRBD2	-	TRBJ2-7	TRBV6-5
TGTGCCAGCAGCCCAAACTTGGGACTAGACGGCTACGAGCAGTACTTC	CASSPNLGLDGYEQYF	TRBD2	few	TRBJ2-7	TRBV7-9
TGCGCCAGATTAATTGCAACTAATGAAAAACTGTTTTTT	CARLIATNEKLFF	-	few	TRBJ1-4	TRBV10-1
TGTGCCAGCAGCCAACCTTGGGGCCAAATTAGAGGGCAGCCCCAGCATTTT	CASSQPWGQIRGQPQHF	-	many	TRBJ1-5	TRBV28
TGTGCCAGCTCAGTGGGGGACAGAACAAATGAAAAACTGTTTTTT	CASSVGDRTNEKLFF	TRBD1	-	TRBJ1-4	TRBV18
TGTGCCAGCAGCGTAGCGGGGGCAGGGAATGAAAAACTGTTTTTT	CASSVAGAGNEKLFF	-	-	TRBJ1-4	TRBV9
TGCGCCAGCAGCCTGGAATCGGATCTCTCTGGAAACACCATATATTTT	CASSLESDLSGNTIYF	-	many	TRBJ1-3	TRBV4-1
TGCGCCAGCAGCTGGACGGAAAACTATGGCTACACCTTC	CASSWTENYGYTF	-	few	TRBJ1-2	TRBV5-1
TGTGCCAGCAGGGGACTAGCGGAAGAGACCCAGTACTTC	CASRGLAEETQYF	TRBD2	-	TRBJ2-5	TRBV5-4
TGCGCCAGCAGCTTGACCGGGGGCCAGGGCAAGGTGGGAGCTTTCTTT	CASSLTGGQGKVGAFF	-	-	TRBJ1-1	TRBV5-1
TGTGCCAGCAGAAGCAGGGGAATAGGCAATCAGCCCCAGCATTTT	CASRSRGIGNQPQHF	-	-	TRBJ1-5	TRBV27
TGCGCCAGCAGCTCGGGACACTCCGGGGGGGAGACCCAGTACTTC	CASSSGHSGGETQYF	-	-	TRBJ2-5	TRBV5-1
TGTGCCAGCAGCGCTAGCGGCACAGATACGCAGTATTTT	CASSASGTDTQYF	-	few	TRBJ2-3	TRBV7-9
TGTGCCTGGAGTGTACCCGGGGGATACACCGGGGAGCTGTTTTTT	CAWSVPGGYTGELFF	-	few	TRBJ2-2	TRBV30
TGTGCCAGTAGCTCAGAGCGGACAGGAAACTATGGCTACACCTTC	CASSSERTGNYGYTF	TRBD1	-	TRBJ1-2	TRBV19
TGTGCCAGCAGCCGGTCCCTAGCGGGAGACTACGAGCAGTACTTC	CASSRSLAGDYEQYF	TRBD2	-	TRBJ2-7	TRBV4-2
TGTGCCAGCAGCCAAACCCTCCGAAACGCGAACACCGGGGAGCTGTTTTTT	CASSQTLRNANTGELFF	-	few	TRBJ2-2	TRBV7-3
TGTGCCAGCAAATACTCCGCTGGACAGATGAACACTGAAGCTTTCTTT	CASKYSAGQMNTEAFF	-	-	TRBJ1-1	TRBV6-5
TGTGCCAGCAGCCCCCGTACCCCAAGCTCCTACGAGCAGTACTTC	CASSPRTPSSYEQYF	-	few	TRBJ2-7	TRBV11-3
TGTGCCAGCAGCTGGGAACAGGGGTCGACCGGGGAGCTGTTTTTT	CASSWEQGSTGELFF	TRBD1	-	TRBJ2-2	TRBV5-5
TGTGCCAGCAGCTCCTGGACAGGGACCTTGAACACTGAAGCTTTCTTT	CASSSWTGTLNTEAFF	TRBD1	once	TRBJ1-1	TRBV5-4
TGCGCCAGCAGTGATTGGAGGAATGAGCAGTTCTTC	CASSDWRNEQFF	-	-	TRBJ2-1	TRBV10-1
TGTGCTAGTGGTTTGGGTACAGGTCGGGAGGATCAGTTCTTC	CASGLGTGREDQFF	TRBD2	medium-sized	TRBJ2-1	TRBV12-5
TGTGCCAGTCATCGTGGCTCATGGACCGGGGAGCTGTTTTTT	CASHRGSWTGELFF	-	medium-sized	TRBJ2-2	TRBV19